Below, one T cell receptor beta chain is given with its context. This sample was included in a study of Siglec-9 on CD8 T cells in melanoma. TCRdb's copy holds only in-frame clones and misses some; the assay was immunoSEQ multiplex PCR. The table includes around 30,000 clones, about 80% detected once. Trimming removed 2 bases at V and 0 bases at J, with 10 bases between. Germline lookup yields CDR1 LNHDA and CDR2 SQIVND (reference sequence). The CDR3 is 15 amino acids. What was sequenced was Siglec-9- CD8+ T cells sorted from blood. The sequence came from a human donor in good health. The chain recombines TRBV19 with TRBJ1-2; D is perhaps TRBD1 (6 bases). The chain's CDR3 is CASSITGTTNYGYTF. Here the CDR3 DNA reads TGTGCCAGTAGTATAACGGGGACAACTAACTATGGCTACACCTTC.